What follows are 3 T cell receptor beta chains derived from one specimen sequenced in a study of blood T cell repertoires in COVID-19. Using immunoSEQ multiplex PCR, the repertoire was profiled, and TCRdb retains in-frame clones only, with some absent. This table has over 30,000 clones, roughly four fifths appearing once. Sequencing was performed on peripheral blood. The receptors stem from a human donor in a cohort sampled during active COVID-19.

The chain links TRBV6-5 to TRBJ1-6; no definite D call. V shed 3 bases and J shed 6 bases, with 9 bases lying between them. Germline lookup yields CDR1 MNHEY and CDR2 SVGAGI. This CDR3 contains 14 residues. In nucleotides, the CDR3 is TGTGCCAGCAGTTATCACAGCCTTAATTCACCCCTCCACTTT. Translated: CASSYHSLNSPLHF.

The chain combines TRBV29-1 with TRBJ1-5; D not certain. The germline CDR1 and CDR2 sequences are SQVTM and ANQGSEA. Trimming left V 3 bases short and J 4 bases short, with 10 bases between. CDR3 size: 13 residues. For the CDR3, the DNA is TGCAGCGTTGATTCGGGTCCGAATCAGCCCCAGCATTTT. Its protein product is CSVDSGPNQPQHF.

The CDR3 loop reads CASSSLAGITGELFF. DNA of the CDR3: TGTGCCAGCAGCTCCTTAGCGGGCATCACCGGGGAGCTGTTTTTT. J is TRBJ2-2 and V is TRBV5-6; the match to TRBD2 covers 7 bases. J gave up 4 bases and V 3 bases, and 6 bases lay outside the gene matches. The CDR3 length is 15 residues. Germline V gene data show CDR1 as SGHDT and CDR2 as YYEEEE.